This section outlines one T cell receptor beta chain sequence together with its context. V lost 5 bases, J lost 5 bases, and 13 bases lay in between. The CDR3 runs to 12 residues. CDR1 is GTSNPN, CDR2 SVGIG, per germline (reference sequence). The data are from a study of cytomegalovirus exposure and HLA in healthy donors. TCRdb keeps only in-frame clones here, not all; method: immunoSEQ multiplex PCR. This sample has roughly 56,000 clones, with 85% to 90% found just once. The chain recombines TRBV30 with TRBJ2-7; tentatively, D is TRBD1 (6 bases). Sequencing used PBMCs. The TCR was taken from a woman aged 18-29 years in good health and CMV-seronegative. The CDR3 is CAWSQGSDEQYF. CDR3 DNA: TGTGCCTGGTCACAGGGATCCGACGAGCAGTACTTC.